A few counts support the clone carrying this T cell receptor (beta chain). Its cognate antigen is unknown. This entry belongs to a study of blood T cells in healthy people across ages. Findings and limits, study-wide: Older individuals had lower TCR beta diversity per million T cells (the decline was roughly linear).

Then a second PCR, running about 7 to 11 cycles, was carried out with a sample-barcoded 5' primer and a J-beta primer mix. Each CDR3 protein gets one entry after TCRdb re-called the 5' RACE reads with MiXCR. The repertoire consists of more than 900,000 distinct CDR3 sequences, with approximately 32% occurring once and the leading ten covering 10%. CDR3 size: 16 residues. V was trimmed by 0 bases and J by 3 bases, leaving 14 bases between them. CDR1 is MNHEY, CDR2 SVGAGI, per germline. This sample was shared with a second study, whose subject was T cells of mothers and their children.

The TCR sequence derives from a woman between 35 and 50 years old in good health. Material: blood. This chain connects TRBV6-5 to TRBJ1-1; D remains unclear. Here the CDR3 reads CASSYSLGRVDTEAFF. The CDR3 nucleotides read TGTGCCAGCAGTTACTCCCTGGGAAGGGTTGACACTGAAGCTTTCTTT.